The sequence of this T cell receptor beta chain was determined in a study of cytomegalovirus exposure and HLA in healthy donors. Concerning this clone: Antigen unknown.

The CDR3 sequence is 16 residues long. The V and J ends lost 4 bases and 0 bases respectively, with 13 bases between them. Germline V lookup: CDR1 MNHEY, CDR2 SVGAGI. Overall study results and limits: Rare TCR sequences dominated, though some public TCRs recurred in many donors. In a later analysis, at a false discovery rate of 0.05, about 17,000 TCR beta sequences matched HLA alleles. In a later analysis, V- and J-gene trimming of beta chains associated with a DCLRE1C missense variant, replicated independently.

The PCR was carried out with 60 Vbeta primers and 13 Jbeta primers. This table comes from immunoSEQ multiplex PCR, and its TCRdb copy is limited to in-frame clones, with some not included. The sample records approximately 150,000 clones, around 68% being singletons. The receptor was derived from a man aged 50 to 59 in good health and CMV-seronegative. Sequencing used PBMCs. The J gene is TRBJ2-1, the V gene TRBV6-5, with TRBD1 as a possible D gene (6 bases). The CDR3 region has the DNA TGTGCCAGCAGTTCCAGGGGCGTCGTCTCCTACAATGAGCAGTTCTTC. This gives the protein CASSSRGVVSYNEQFF.